Listed here are 21 T cell receptor beta chains from one sample, sequenced in a study of T cell clonotyping in hematopoietic cell transplantation. Clones were sequenced by immunoSEQ multiplex PCR, and TCRdb holds only the in-frame ones, with some missing. The sample holds 7,300 or so clones, about 96% seen once. Sequenced here: PBMCs, sampled 30 days after allogeneic stem cell transplant. All receptors come from a male patient between 40 and 50 years old who had an allogeneic stem cell transplant from a related donor, so the T cells may come from the graft donor. Some clones in this sample may be carry-over from other donors' samples.

The J gene is TRBJ2-7, the V gene TRBV4-2, with D perhaps TRBD1 or TRBD2 (5 bases each). Per germline, CDR1 LGHNA and CDR2 YNFKEQ. The CDR3 loop spans 13 amino acids. V was shortened by 8 bases and J by 0 bases, with 11 bases between the two germline ends. The CDR3 region is CASRDRSSYEQYF. In DNA form, the CDR3 reads TGTGCCAGCCGGGACCGGAGCTCCTACGAGCAGTACTTC.

The gene calls are TRBV7-6 and TRBJ2-7; TRBD2 is a possible D gene (5 bases). The CDR3 loop spans 14 amino acids. The V end lost 5 bases, the J end lost 2 bases, and 13 bases lay between the germline ends. Per germline, CDR1 SGHVS and CDR2 FNYEAQ. The CDR3 reads CASSPSGITYEQYF. The CDR3 DNA reads TGTGCCAGCAGCCCTTCGGGAATCACCTACGAGCAGTACTTC.

The chain is built from TRBV30 and TRBJ1-3; D unclear. CDR3 length: 15 residues. V lost 0 bases and J lost 4, with 13 bases in between. Per the germline V gene, CDR1 is GTSNPN and CDR2 is SVGIG (reference sequence). CDR3 amino acids: CAWSVVGNMGNTIYF. DNA of the CDR3: TGTGCCTGGAGTGTAGTGGGAAATATGGGAAACACCATATATTTT.

The rearrangement joins TRBV6-1 to TRBJ1-6; 9 nucleotides match TRBD1. V dropped 1 base and J dropped 14; count of bases not matched to a gene: 9. Germline-derived CDR1 and CDR2 are MNHNS and SASEGT. The CDR3 runs 15 residues. This chain's CDR3 is CASSEEGTGIRTLHF. The CDR3 nucleotides read TGTGCCAGCAGTGAAGAAGGGACAGGGATCCGGACCCTCCACTTT.

The chain links TRBV7-9 to TRBJ1-3, with a weak D call TRBD1 (6 bases). V lost 4 bases, J lost 0 bases, and 16 bases lay in between. Germline values: CDR1 SEHNR, CDR2 FQNEAQ (reference sequence). The CDR3 totals 17 residues. CDR3 amino acids: CASSSQFTGTSGNTIYF. DNA of the CDR3: TGTGCCAGCAGCTCCCAGTTTACAGGGACCTCTGGAAACACCATATATTTT.

CDR3 DNA: TGTGCCAGCAGTCCAAGCAGGCAGTATTCACCCCTCCACTTT. This encodes CASSPSRQYSPLHF. The chain employs TRBV2 and TRBJ1-6; D is unresolved. CDR1 SNHLY and CDR2 FYNNEI come from the germline V gene. V lost 5 bases to trimming and J lost 8 bases, with 13 bases between them. The length of the CDR3 is 14 residues.

In its sample, this clone was seen a few times. The V call is TRBV2, the J call TRBJ2-3; D gene uncertain. Germline V gene data show CDR1 as SNHLY and CDR2 as FYNNEI. Trimming took 10 bases from V and 9 from J, leaving 14 bases between them. The CDR3 is made up of 11 amino acids. The CDR3 sequence is CATKLQDTQYF. CDR3 nucleotides: TGTGCCACCAAATTGCAGGACACGCAGTATTTT.

The chain combines TRBV6-5 with TRBJ1-2; D not resolved. Per the germline V gene, CDR1 is MNHEY and CDR2 is SVGAGI. This CDR3 spans 14 amino acids. V was clipped by 0 bases and J by 4 bases, with 9 bases between them. In DNA, the CDR3 is TGTGCCAGCAGTTACTCCCCAGCGACCTATGGCTACACCTTC. Translation gives CASSYSPATYGYTF.

V and J are TRBV6-5 and TRBJ2-2; tentatively, D is TRBD2 (5 bases). CDR3 length: 16 amino acids. Trimming removed 4 bases at V and 4 bases at J, with 16 bases between. Germline lookup yields CDR1 MNHEY and CDR2 SVGAGI. This CDR3 reads CASSFFSDPRTGELFF. Here the CDR3 DNA reads TGTGCCAGCAGTTTTTTTAGCGACCCGCGCACCGGGGAGCTGTTTTTT.

The chain joins TRBV6-5 to TRBJ1-2; 7 bases line up with TRBD1. Germline CDR1 is MNHEY and CDR2 is SVGAGI. The CDR3 runs to 14 residues. Germline trimming cut 5 bases from V and 4 bases from J; bases unmatched to any gene: 7. The CDR3 DNA follows: TGTGCCAGCAGTAGGGACAGCCCCACCTATGGCTACACCTTC. It specifies CASSRDSPTYGYTF.

The chain recombines TRBV19 with TRBJ1-1; D call uncertain. CDR1 and CDR2 from the germline V gene are LNHDA and SQIVND (reference sequence). The CDR3 has 16 amino acids. V was trimmed by 6 bases and J by 2 bases, leaving 19 bases between them. CDR3 nucleotide sequence: TGTGCCAGTAGGGCGGCAGACATTGGCGGCAACACTGAAGCTTTCTTT. It yields the protein CASRAADIGGNTEAFF.

The J gene is TRBJ1-2, the V gene TRBV28; 8 bases align to TRBD1. V shed 5 bases and J 4 bases; nucleotides not matched to a gene: 3. The CDR3 is made up of 13 amino acids. In germline, CDR1 is MDHEN, CDR2 SYDVKM. Here the CDR3 DNA reads TGTGCCAGCAGTCAACAGGGGGTCTATGGCTACACCTTC. Translating it yields CASSQQGVYGYTF.

In DNA, the CDR3 is TGTGCCAGCAGCTTAGCGAGGTACCCCTACGAGCAGTACTTC. Protein: CASSLARYPYEQYF. The chain uses TRBV7-8 and TRBJ2-7; D is undetermined. The V end lost 0 bases, the J end lost 2 bases, and 8 bases lay between the germline ends. Germline CDR1 and CDR2: SGHVS and FQNEAQ. CDR3 length: 14 residues.

The CDR3 DNA reads TGTGCCAGCAGCAAAGAACTGGGACCAACTGAAGCTTTCTTT. This gives the protein CASSKELGPTEAFF. The chain links TRBV21-1 to TRBJ1-1. TRBV21-1 counts as a pseudogene. The length of the CDR3 is 14 residues.

In this sample, this clone turned up a few times. The chain is built from TRBV11-2 and TRBJ2-2; D ambiguous. CDR3 length equals 13 residues. Trimming took off 1 base at V and 3 bases at J, with 3 bases between the two ends. Germline assignment: CDR1 SGHAT and CDR2 FQNNGV. The CDR3 sequence: CASSLGYTGELFF. CDR3 DNA: TGTGCCAGCAGCTTAGGGTACACCGGGGAGCTGTTTTTT.

The chain couples TRBV6-5 to TRBJ2-7; a weak D match, TRBD2 (5 bases). The V gene lost 8 bases and the J gene lost 6 bases, with 17 bases spanning the gap. CDR1 is MNHEY, CDR2 SVGAGI, per germline. CDR3 size: 13 residues. CDR3 residues: CASYDGVGIEQYF. The CDR3 DNA follows: TGTGCCAGCTATGACGGGGTCGGGATCGAGCAGTACTTC.

This chain connects TRBV4-3 to TRBJ1-1, with 7 bases lining up with TRBD1. This CDR3 region has 16 residues. Germline CDR1 LGHNA, CDR2 YSLEER. The J segment lost 11 bases and the V segment lost 0 bases, leaving 15 bases of the junction unmatched. The CDR3 DNA follows: TGCGCCAGCAGCCAAGATCGGTGGGCGACAGGGTCGGTGGCTTTCTTT. Protein product: CASSQDRWATGSVAFF.

This clone came up once. The chain has TRBV2 and TRBJ1-1; no definite D call. Germline V gives CDR1 SNHLY, CDR2 FYNNEI. Trimming shortened V by 4 bases and J by 1 base, and 10 bases separated the two germline ends. The CDR3 loop spans 14 amino acids. The CDR3 is CASSVVSQNTEAFF. The CDR3, as DNA: TGTGCCAGCAGTGTTGTCAGTCAGAACACTGAAGCTTTCTTT.

V gene TRBV30 combines with J gene TRBJ1-3, with D possibly matching TRBD1 (6 bases). The germline V gene has CDR1 GTSNPN and CDR2 SVGIG (reference sequence). The CDR3 runs to 13 residues. The V end was cut by 3 bases, the J end by 4 bases, with 10 bases between. The CDR3 spells CAWRGQLGNTIYF. DNA for the CDR3: TGTGCCTGGAGAGGACAGCTAGGAAACACCATATATTTT.

The chain carries TRBV6-1 and TRBJ1-5; possibly TRBD1 for D (5 bases). The CDR3 runs to 14 residues. Germline CDR1 MNHNS, CDR2 SASEGT. Trimming removed 2 bases from V and 3 bases from J, with 8 bases in between. The CDR3 DNA sequence: TGTGCCAGCAGTGAAAGGGGTGTCAATCAGCCCCAGCATTTT. Translated, it gives CASSERGVNQPQHF.

This chain joins TRBV6-5 and TRBJ1-2; D is uncertain. Germline lookup yields CDR1 MNHEY and CDR2 SVGAGI. The CDR3 has 15 amino acids. The V end was cut by 3 bases, the J end by 2 bases, with 13 bases between. The CDR3 loop reads CASSYYIPGNYGYTF. Written as DNA, the CDR3 is TGTGCCAGCAGTTATTATATCCCCGGGAACTATGGCTACACCTTC.